Following are 22 T cell receptor beta chains from one sample sequenced in a study of response to subunit inactivated influenza vaccine. TCRdb reprocessed the RT-PCR reads via MiXCR and lists one record per CDR3 protein. Among about 160,000 distinct CDR3 sequences listed, roughly a tenth were seen once. Sequenced material: non-naive T cells sorted from PBMCs, taken 40 to 50 days after vaccination. The receptors shown here come from a man in his fifties or sixties who received an inactivated influenza vaccine.

The chain uses TRBV6-1 and TRBJ2-5, with 12 bases lining up with TRBD2. V trimming: 7 bases; J trimming: 1 base; junction bases outside the gene matches: 7. CDR1 is MNHNS, CDR2 SASEGT, per germline. The CDR3 runs to 16 residues. The CDR3 loop is CASTVTSGSAQETQYF. Here the CDR3 DNA reads TGTGCCAGCACCGTGACTAGCGGGAGCGCCCAAGAGACCCAGTACTTC.

V gene TRBV7-2 combines with J gene TRBJ1-2, with D unclear. Trimming removed 0 bases from V and 8 bases from J, with 7 bases in between. This CDR3 contains 12 residues. From germline, CDR1 is SGHTA and CDR2 FQGNSA. The CDR3 loop is CASSLAGGGYTF. CDR3 in DNA: TGTGCCAGCAGCTTAGCTGGAGGCGGCTACACCTTC.

The chain employs TRBV5-1 and TRBJ1-5; 7 bases line up with TRBD1. CDR3 length: 14 residues. Germline CDR1 and CDR2: SGHRS and YFSETQ. With 4 bases clipped from V and 7 bases from J, the junction kept 8 bases outside the gene matches. The CDR3 loop reads CASSQGGDGQPQHF. The CDR3 DNA follows: TGCGCCAGCAGCCAAGGGGGCGACGGACAGCCCCAGCATTTT.

Only a few counts were recorded for this clonotype. The chain combines TRBV2 with TRBJ2-3; TRBD2 matches at 11 bases. Trimming cost V 5 bases and J 3 bases; bases outside gene matches: 7. This CDR3 has 16 amino acids. The germline CDR1 and CDR2 sequences are SNHLY and FYNNEI. CDR3 sequence reads: CASSTTSGRETDTQYF. DNA for the CDR3: TGTGCCAGCAGTACCACTAGCGGGAGAGAAACAGATACGCAGTATTTT.

This chain connects TRBV20-1 to TRBJ1-1, with D hard to call. Trimming stripped 3 bases from V and 5 bases from J, with 13 bases between. The germline gives CDR1 DFQATT, CDR2 SNEGSKA (reference sequence). This CDR3 has 13 amino acids. CDR3 sequence: CSASSASRTEAFF. The CDR3 DNA reads TGCAGTGCTAGCTCTGCGTCTCGGACTGAAGCTTTCTTT.

The gene calls are TRBV7-2 and TRBJ2-7; the D gene is possibly TRBD2 (5 bases). The CDR3 runs to 14 residues. Trimming took 5 bases from V and 7 from J, leaving 18 bases between them. Looked up from germline, CDR1 is SGHTA and CDR2 is FQGNSA. Here the CDR3 DNA reads TGTGCCAGCAGCCCCTCCTACGGGATAGAGGAGCAGTACTTC. Amino acid sequence: CASSPSYGIEEQYF. The full variable domain, with the rest looked up from reference TRBV7-2 and TRBJ2-7, is GAGVSQSPSNKVTEKGKDVELRCDPISGHTALYWYRQSLGQGLEFLIYFQGNSAPDKSGLPSDRFSAERTGGSVSTLTIQRTQQEDSAVYLCASSPSYGIEEQYFGPGTRLTVT.

The chain employs TRBV20-1 and TRBJ1-1; no reliable D call. Germline CDR1 is DFQATT and CDR2 is SNEGSKA (reference sequence). The CDR3 has 12 amino acids. Trimming stripped 3 bases from V and 11 bases from J, with 16 bases between. This CDR3 is CSASSMVYTAFF. CDR3 in DNA: TGCAGTGCTAGTTCAATGGTTTATACGGCTTTCTTT.

J is TRBJ2-1 and V is TRBV2; D is uncertain. Germline CDR1 SNHLY, CDR2 FYNNEI. V lost 9 bases to trimming and J lost 0 bases, with 9 bases between them. The CDR3 contains 13 residues. CDR3 nucleotide sequence: TGTGCCAGGACCGAGAGCTCCTACAATGAGCAGTTCTTC. Its protein product is CARTESSYNEQFF.

This clonotype was seen ten or more times. The V and J genes are TRBV20-1 and TRBJ2-7; 11 nucleotides agree with TRBD2. The CDR3 consists of 15 residues. CDR1 and CDR2 (germline): DFQATT, SNEGSKA (reference sequence). V gave up 6 bases and J gave up 1 base; unmatched junction bases: 8. CDR3: CSASPSGGSSYEQYF. The CDR3 coding sequence is TGCAGTGCGAGCCCTAGCGGGGGGTCGTCCTACGAGCAGTACTTC.

This clonotype was observed a handful of times. The V gene is TRBV6-2 or TRBV6-3, the J gene TRBJ1-1; D is unresolved. The CDR3 covers 15 residues. V was cut by 6 bases and J by 0 bases, with 14 bases left in between. The germline CDR1 and CDR2 sequences are MNHEY and SVGEGT. The CDR3 sequence is CASRRGSFLNTEAFF. CDR3 sequence (DNA): TGTGCCAGCAGGCGCGGGAGCTTTTTGAACACTGAAGCTTTCTTT.

The chain couples TRBV28 to TRBJ2-1, with D uncertain. Germline V gives CDR1 MDHEN, CDR2 SYDVKM. V dropped 7 bases and J dropped 1 base, with 11 bases sitting between them. CDR3 length: 14 residues. In DNA, the CDR3 is TGTGCCAGCAAAGCCCCAGGATCCTACAATGAGCAGTTCTTC. Residues: CASKAPGSYNEQFF. Looking up the rest from reference TRBV28 and TRBJ2-1 gives the full variable domain: DVKVTQSSRYLVKRTGEKVFLECVQDMDHENMFWYRQDPGLGLRLIYFSYDVKMKEKGDIPEGYSVSREKKERFSLILESASTNQTSMYLCASKAPGSYNEQFFGPGTRLTVL.

This clonotype showed up many times. The chain carries TRBV20-1 and TRBJ2-5; 9 positions agree with TRBD1. V lost 2 bases and J lost 3; bases outside the gene matches: 13. Germline V lookup: CDR1 DFQATT, CDR2 SNEGSKA (reference sequence). This CDR3 has 17 residues. The CDR3 nucleotides read TGCAGTGCTAGATCCCTAGTTGTGAGGACAGGGGAAGAGACCCAGTACTTC. This encodes CSARSLVVRTGEETQYF.

The chain recombines TRBV5-1 with TRBJ2-2, with D possibly being TRBD2 (6 bases). Trimming left V 2 bases short and J 3 bases short, with 14 bases between. Germline CDR1 reads SGHRS; CDR2 reads YFSETQ. This CDR3 has 16 residues. CDR3 DNA sequence: TGCGCCAGCAGCTTACTACTAGCTGCTCACACCGGGGAGCTGTTTTTT. It yields the protein CASSLLLAAHTGELFF.

This clonotype occurred a few times. This chain connects TRBV3-1 to TRBJ2-5; TRBD2 agrees at 9 bases. J was trimmed by 5 bases and V by 5 bases; bases with no gene match: 9. CDR3 length: 15 amino acids. Germline assignment: CDR1 LGHDT and CDR2 YNNKEL (reference sequence). CDR3 residues: CASSMRGGLRETQYF. In DNA, the CDR3 is TGTGCCAGCAGCATGCGGGGGGGGCTCCGGGAGACCCAGTACTTC.

The genes are TRBV20-1 and TRBJ2-3; TRBD2 matches at 10 bases. CDR1 and CDR2 (germline): DFQATT, SNEGSKA (reference sequence). V lost 3 bases, J lost 2 bases, and 8 bases stayed unmatched. The CDR3 totals 16 residues. The CDR3 sequence: CSARRRSGGATDTQYF. Here the CDR3 DNA reads TGCAGTGCTAGGAGAAGGAGCGGGGGGGCCACAGATACGCAGTATTTT.

This clonotype was seen ten or more times. V is TRBV25-1 and J is TRBJ2-2, with 9 bases fitting TRBD1. CDR3 length: 15 residues. The germline gives CDR1 MGHDK, CDR2 SYGVNS. J lost 5 bases, V lost 5 bases, and 6 bases had no gene match. CDR3 nucleotide sequence: TGTGCCAGCAGTCAGGACAGGGGAGGAACCGGGGAGCTGTTTTTT. This codes for CASSQDRGGTGELFF.

V and J are TRBV7-8 and TRBJ1-4, with a tentative D call TRBD1 (5 bases). Germline-derived CDR1 and CDR2 are SGHVS and FQNEAQ. V gave up 5 bases and J gave up 2 bases, with 12 bases separating them. This CDR3 is 15 amino acids long. The CDR3 sequence is CASSKGKGTNEKLFF. CDR3 bases: TGTGCCAGCAGCAAGGGAAAGGGGACTAATGAAAAACTGTTTTTT.

The chain has TRBV2 and TRBJ1-3, with D maybe TRBD1 (6 bases). V was pared by 8 bases and J by 0 bases, with 14 bases between. Germline CDR1 and CDR2: SNHLY and FYNNEI. The CDR3 covers 15 residues. The CDR3 nucleotides read TGTGCCAGCGCCCGACAGGCCCTCTCTGGAAACACCATATATTTT. The encoded protein is CASARQALSGNTIYF.

This clonotype occurred many times. The chain links TRBV7-2 to TRBJ2-5; possibly TRBD2 for D (6 bases). The germline V and J ends were trimmed by 2 bases and 4 bases, with 11 bases remaining between them. Germline CDR1 SGHTA, CDR2 FQGNSA. This CDR3 is 14 amino acids long. As DNA, the CDR3 is TGTGCCAGCAGCTTAAGGAGGGATAGAGAGACCCAGTACTTC. Translation: CASSLRRDRETQYF.

This chain uses TRBV20-1 with TRBJ2-5; 7 bases are shared with TRBD2. Germline-derived CDR1 and CDR2 are DFQATT and SNEGSKA (reference sequence). J was trimmed by 5 bases and V by 3 bases; bases with no gene match: 6. The CDR3 contains 13 residues. The CDR3 DNA sequence: TGCAGTGCTAGCGAGCGGGGCGGGGAGACCCAGTACTTC. This sequence encodes CSASERGGETQYF.

This clonotype was observed many times. The V gene is TRBV5-1, the J gene TRBJ2-3; maybe TRBD2 (6 bases). V shed 4 bases and J shed 1 base, with 10 bases lying between them. CDR1 is SGHRS and CDR2 is YFSETQ in the germline V gene. The CDR3 has 14 amino acids. For the CDR3, the DNA is TGCGCCAGCAGCGAGGGAGGAGGCACAGATACGCAGTATTTT. As protein: CASSEGGGTDTQYF.

This clonotype was counted a few times. This sequence joins TRBV20-1 and TRBJ1-2; D is undetermined. Germline V lookup: CDR1 DFQATT, CDR2 SNEGSKA (reference sequence). V lost 7 bases and J 3 bases, leaving 6 bases between the germline ends. The CDR3 contains 10 residues. The CDR3 DNA sequence: TGCAGTGTCCATGACTATGGCTACACCTTC. It is translated as CSVHDYGYTF.